These 19 T cell receptor beta chains share one sample of origin, sequenced in a study of blood T cell repertoires in COVID-19. Repertoires were generated with immunoSEQ multiplex PCR, while TCRdb's copy carries only in-frame clones and drops some. The table records fewer than 250,000 clones, 80% to 90% of them present only once. The specimen sequenced was PBMCs or T cells enriched from blood (not recorded which). The receptors originated from a woman aged 40 to 50 with acute COVID-19.

This chain uses TRBV28 with TRBJ1-5; D is undetermined. With 6 bases removed from V and 9 bases from J, the gap between germline ends came to 15 bases. Germline CDR1 reads MDHEN; CDR2 reads SYDVKM. CDR3 length equals 13 residues. The CDR3 region is CASREDGVLPQHF. Written as DNA, the CDR3 is TGTGCCAGCAGGGAGGACGGTGTATTGCCCCAGCATTTT.

CDR3 amino acids: CASSSRLASDTQYF. The DNA for the CDR3 is TGTGCCAGCAGCTCAAGACTAGCCTCAGATACGCAGTATTTT. This sequence joins TRBV7-2 and TRBJ2-3; 7 bases line up with TRBD2. The CDR3 is made up of 14 amino acids. The germline CDR1 and CDR2 sequences are SGHTA and FQGNSA. Trimming cost V 4 bases and J 4 bases; bases outside gene matches: 5.

The chain is built from TRBV4-3 and TRBJ2-7, with 7 bases lining up with TRBD1. Unmatched junction bases numbered 3, after V lost 4 bases and J lost 0 bases. This CDR3 contains 14 residues. Germline assignment: CDR1 LGHNA and CDR2 YSLEER. CDR3: CASSPTGSSYEQYF. The CDR3 DNA follows: TGCGCCAGCAGCCCGACAGGGAGCTCCTACGAGCAGTACTTC.

The J gene is TRBJ1-2, the V gene TRBV7-9, with 7 bases fitting TRBD1. With V trimmed by 7 bases and J by 0 bases, 5 bases remained unmatched. Germline V gene sequence: CDR1 SEHNR, CDR2 FQNEAQ (reference sequence). This CDR3 has 14 amino acids. CDR3 nucleotide sequence: TGTGCCAGCACCGACAGGGTATCTAACTATGGCTACACCTTC. Its protein product is CASTDRVSNYGYTF. Full variable domain (missing parts from reference TRBV7-9 and TRBJ1-2): DTGVSQNPRHKITKRGQNVTFRCDPISEHNRLYWYRQTLGQGPEFLTYFQNEAQLEKSRLLSDRFSAERPKGSFSTLEIQRTEQGDSAMYLCASTDRVSNYGYTFGSGTRLTVV.

This chain joins TRBV5-1 and TRBJ2-7, with 9 bases lining up with TRBD1. CDR1 and CDR2 (germline): SGHRS, YFSETQ. CDR3 size: 13 residues. V shed 0 bases and J 5 bases; nucleotides not matched to a gene: 0. CDR3 amino acids: CASSLGTGDEQYF. DNA of the CDR3: TGCGCCAGCAGCTTGGGGACAGGGGACGAGCAGTACTTC.

The CDR3: CASSPGTGYYEQYF. CDR3 DNA: TGTGCCAGCAGCCCCGGGACAGGGTACTACGAGCAGTACTTC. The chain has TRBV3-1 (or the pseudogene TRBV3-2) and TRBJ2-7; TRBD1 matches at 9 bases. CDR1 LGHDT and CDR2 YNNKEL come from the germline V gene (reference sequence). J lost 3 bases, V lost 4 bases, and 4 bases had no gene match. The CDR3 length is 14 residues.

DNA of the CDR3: TGTGCCATCAGCACAGGGTACGAGCAGTACTTC. This encodes CAISTGYEQYF. The rearrangement links TRBV10-3 to TRBJ2-7; perhaps TRBD1 as D (6 bases). The germline gives CDR1 ENHRY, CDR2 SYGVKD. The CDR3 is 11 residues long. The V gene lost 6 bases and the J gene lost 4 bases, with 7 bases spanning the gap.

This clone was observed a single time. The rearrangement joins TRBV7-9 to TRBJ1-1, with D perhaps matching TRBD1 (5 bases). The CDR3 contains 15 residues. Germline assignment: CDR1 SEHNR and CDR2 FQNEAQ (reference sequence). V was trimmed by 0 bases and J by 7 bases, leaving 15 bases between them. CDR3 DNA sequence: TGTGCCAGCAGCTTAGCGGACACTGTCCAGAGTGAAGCTTTCTTT. It is translated as CASSLADTVQSEAFF.

This chain links TRBV6-1 with TRBJ2-7; 8 bases agree with TRBD2. The CDR3 extends over 16 amino acids. Trimming removed 2 bases from V and 3 bases from J; junction bases left unmatched: 9. Germline V gene lookup returns CDR1 MNHNS and CDR2 SASEGT. The CDR3 DNA reads TGTGCCAGCAGTGAAATGGCCTCGGGGGGGCACTACGAGCAGTACTTC. It translates to CASSEMASGGHYEQYF.

This chain links TRBV7-6 with TRBJ2-2; the match to TRBD1 covers 10 bases. This CDR3 contains 17 residues. Germline-derived CDR1 and CDR2 are SGHVS and FNYEAQ. V was pared by 4 bases and J by 2 bases, with 7 bases of the junction left unmatched. The CDR3 protein is CASSSRTGGPNTGELFF. The DNA for the CDR3 is TGTGCCAGCAGCTCCCGGACAGGGGGACCCAACACCGGGGAGCTGTTTTTT.

CDR3 bases: TGTGCCAGCAGTAATATGAACTATGGCTACACCTTC. This codes for CASSNMNYGYTF. The genes are TRBV27 and TRBJ1-2; D is unclear. Germline CDR1 is MNHEY and CDR2 is SMNVEV (reference sequence). There are 12 residues in the CDR3. The V end was cut by 5 bases, the J end by 2 bases, with 6 bases between.

This clone was observed a single time. The rearrangement uses TRBV7-6 and TRBJ2-2; TRBD2 aligns across 9 bases. The germline V gene encodes CDR1 SGHVS and CDR2 FNYEAQ. J gave up 1 base and V 1 base, and 13 bases lay outside the gene matches. The CDR3 extends over 20 amino acids. The CDR3 region has the DNA TGTGCCAGCAGCTTAGGGCGGGCGCCTCTAGCGGGAAAGAACACCGGGGAGCTGTTTTTT. This sequence encodes CASSLGRAPLAGKNTGELFF.

V gene TRBV19 combines with J gene TRBJ1-3; TRBD1 is a possible D gene (5 bases). Germline loops: CDR1 LNHDA, CDR2 SQIVND (reference sequence). The CDR3 contains 16 residues. V shed 4 bases and J shed 5 bases, with 18 bases lying between them. The DNA of the CDR3 is TGTGCCAGTAGTACCCCAGGACTGGGGGGAAGAAACACCATATATTTT. Protein sequence: CASSTPGLGGRNTIYF.

The chain combines TRBV2 with TRBJ1-1, with D possibly TRBD1 on 6 matching bases. V was cut by 0 bases and J by 2 bases, with 19 bases left in between. The CDR3 covers 18 residues. The germline CDR1 and CDR2 sequences are SNHLY and FYNNEI. This CDR3 reads CASSEAYRGQGRNTEAFF. As DNA, the CDR3 is TGTGCCAGCAGTGAAGCATATAGGGGCCAGGGGAGAAACACTGAAGCTTTCTTT.

The CDR3 sequence: CASSVGDTEAFF. CDR3 coding DNA: TGTGCCAGTTCGGTAGGGGACACTGAAGCTTTCTTT. This chain uses TRBV2 with TRBJ1-1; D might be TRBD1 (5 bases). The CDR3 length is 12 residues. The V gene's germline CDR1 is SNHLY and CDR2 FYNNEI. Between the trimmed V and J ends, which lost 9 bases and 3 bases, there was a span of 11 bases.

J is TRBJ2-6 and V is TRBV28; 10 positions agree with TRBD2. The CDR3 sequence is 18 residues long. Trimming removed 4 bases from V and 1 base from J; junction bases left unmatched: 7. Germline loops: CDR1 MDHEN, CDR2 SYDVKM. The CDR3 region is CASSSPLAGESGANVLTF. The CDR3 DNA is TGTGCCAGCAGTTCCCCTCTAGCGGGAGAATCTGGGGCCAACGTCCTGACTTTC.

V and J are TRBV10-3 and TRBJ1-1, with 10 bases identical to TRBD1. Trimming removed 5 bases from V and 5 bases from J; junction bases left unmatched: 2. Germline loops: CDR1 ENHRY, CDR2 SYGVKD. The length of the CDR3 is 13 residues. The CDR3 sequence: CAISQGQGTEAFF. DNA for the CDR3: TGTGCCATCAGTCAGGGACAGGGGACTGAAGCTTTCTTT.

This sequence joins TRBV12-5 and TRBJ1-2; D not resolved. V was clipped by 6 bases and J by 5 bases, with 13 bases between them. CDR3 size: 13 residues. CDR1 and CDR2 (germline): LGHNT, FRNRAP. CDR3 in amino acids: CASGPGTGYGYTF. In DNA, the CDR3 is TGTGCTAGTGGACCCGGCACGGGGTATGGCTACACCTTC.

This rearrangement joins TRBV7-2 to TRBJ2-7; 9 bases are a match to TRBD1. Losses at the gene ends were 7 bases for V and 4 bases for J; bases not matched to a gene: 8. The CDR3 contains 14 residues. Germline lookup yields CDR1 SGHTA and CDR2 FQGNSA. The CDR3 nucleotides read TGTGCCAGCACCCCCGGGACAGGGAAGTACGAGCAGTACTTC. Its protein product is CASTPGTGKYEQYF.